This TCR beta chain was captured by sequencing in a study of shared clonotypes between healthy human individuals (dated by TCRdb to 2020 to 2021). Study-wide context: The cohort included a few men and a couple of women between 18 and 49 years of age. To estimate repertoire size and how much clonotypes are shared between individuals, the study performed deep sequencing of blood TCR repertoires from a few healthy adults. Each donor's leukapheresis produced roughly between roughly 0.94 and 9.5 billion PBMCs. For each donor, CD4 naive and CD4 memory were each given three plates, CD8 naive was given two plates, and CD8 memory was given one plate. To increase sequencing depth and limit assay-specific biases, TCR repertoire library preparation and sequencing were carried out by different laboratories using diverse techniques.

Using the deep immunoSEQ assay, multiplex PCR amplified TCR CDR3 regions from genomic DNA. For each cell subset, the extracted genomic DNA was distributed evenly across all wells of several immunoSEQ 96-well plates, and each plate served as one replicate. For sorted subsets, roughly 0.2 ug genomic DNA, equal to tens of thousands of T cell genomes, was loaded into each replicate PCR. The purified libraries were quantified using a Qubit 3.0 fluorometer, sized with a Bioanalyzer 2100, and then quantified again using the KAPA Library Quantification kit. Every immunoSEQ 96-well plate was sequenced on a dedicated single-read 150-cycle Illumina NextSeq 550 flow cell. The study's processing was this. Because the immunoSEQ output held only junctional sequences and lacked quality scores, the filtering could not match the filtering applied to full-length reads. To assign V/J genes and CDR3, sequences were annotated against IMGT germline references using PyIR, a Python wrapper for IgBLAST v1.9. Reads with weak V/J assignments (E-value above 1e-6), missing CDR3, stop codons, out-of-frame junctions, or ambiguous translated residues were removed. V3J clonotypes were defined as sequences sharing an identical inferred V gene, J gene, and CDR3 amino acid sequence. To compute the percentage overlap between repertoires, the number of shared unique clonotypes was divided by the size of the smaller repertoire. Three approaches were used to assess repertoire richness: RTK rarefaction, the Chao1 estimator, and Recon v2.1 estimates of unobserved clonotypes. Generation probabilities were computed with OLGA for all TCRbeta clonotypes obtained by the gDNA method from a few donors. As stored in TCRdb, this immuneACCESS dataset retains in-frame rearrangements with V and J assigned. A fraction of the clones does not appear; measured against another copy, unresolved V genes explain less than half of the discrepancy, and the remainder lacks a known reason. V and J calls plus clone size are reproduced from that table; the DNA served to infer D and trimming. For this sample there are over a million clones; 96% appear just once. Approximately 1% of the sample belongs to the ten largest clones.

Study-level results and caveats: The small number of donors limited the genetic and exposure-history diversity represented. Across a handful of donors, roughly 5.4% of naive CD4, roughly 3.8% of naive CD8, about 2% of memory CD4, and approximately 0.4% of memory CD8 clonotypes were shared. Naive subsets generally had larger estimated clonotype richness than memory subsets. Pairwise subsampling indicated that sequencing depth was expected to affect the degree of clonotype sharing among donors. Rarefaction of sorted-subset datasets indicated incomplete sequencing despite the large sequencing depth. Higher generation probabilities were observed for clonotypes shared by all four sorted-subset donors than for non-shared clonotypes. Sampling was limited to blood, and TCR repertoires in tissue likely differ from TCR repertoires in blood.

CDR1 and CDR2 are drawn from the germline V gene: SGHRS, YFSETQ. There are 13 amino acids in the CDR3, from cysteine to phenylalanine inclusive. The sequence is cut down to CDR3 DNA, 39 bases in frame from base 1. V trim: 7 bases; J trim: 6 bases; unmatched bases: 4. The donors were healthy, HIV-negative adults who had no recently reported acute infections or vaccinations. Only Caucasian adults living in Nashville, Tennessee, USA were represented among the donors. Magnetic negative selection was used to enrich CD4+ T cells, after which naive cells were positively selected on CD45RA and the negative fraction became the memory subset. Blood was obtained by leukapheresis, after which PBMCs were separated by Ficoll-Histopaque density gradient centrifugation and cryopreserved in liquid nitrogen vapor phase. Analytical flow cytometry was used to check the purity and quantity of every magnetically sorted T cell population. From each sorted fraction, genomic DNA was isolated and quantified by UV absorbance on a Nanodrop 2000c.

Remarks on this clone: Its antigen remains unidentified. No base quality information exists; no much larger clone differs at one position.

The receptor's source is a man aged 25 to 45 in good health. This chain joins TRBV5-1 to TRBJ2-2; 9 nucleotides in the junction match TRBD1. The sample taken for sequencing was naive CD4+ T cells sorted from blood. The sample's cell subset or site label is to be understood as: CD45RA+ positively selected. The DNA sequence reads TGCGCCAGCGGACGACAGGGGGCCGGGGAGCTGTTTTTT. It is translated as CASGRQGAGELFF.